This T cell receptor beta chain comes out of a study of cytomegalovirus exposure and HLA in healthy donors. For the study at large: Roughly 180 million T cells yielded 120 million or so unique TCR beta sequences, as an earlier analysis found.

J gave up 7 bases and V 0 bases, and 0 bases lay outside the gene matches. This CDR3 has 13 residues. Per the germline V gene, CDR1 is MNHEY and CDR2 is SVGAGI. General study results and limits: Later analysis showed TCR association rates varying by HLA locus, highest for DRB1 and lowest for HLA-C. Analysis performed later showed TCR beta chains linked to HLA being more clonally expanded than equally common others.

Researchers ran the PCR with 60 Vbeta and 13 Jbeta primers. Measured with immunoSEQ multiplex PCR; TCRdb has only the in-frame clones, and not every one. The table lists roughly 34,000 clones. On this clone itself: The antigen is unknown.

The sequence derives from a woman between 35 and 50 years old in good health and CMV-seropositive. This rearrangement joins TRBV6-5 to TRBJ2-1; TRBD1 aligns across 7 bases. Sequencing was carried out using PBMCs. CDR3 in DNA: TGTGCCAGCAGTTACTCACAGGGGAATGAGCAGTTCTTC. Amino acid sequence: CASSYSQGNEQFF.